These T cell receptor beta chains were read from a single sample in a study of Ad26.COV2.S vaccination and SARS-CoV-2 variants. Method: immunoSEQ multiplex PCR; TCRdb's copy keeps in-frame clones and lacks some. The sample yields roughly 400,000 clones, about 92% seen once. Sequencing was performed on peripheral blood, taken in a trial of Ad26.COV2.S vaccine versus placebo. The receptors stem from a person between 18 and 60 years old who received the Ad26.COV2.S COVID-19 vaccine or a placebo. Each CDR3 is given with its conserved first and last residue. The order of the fields is J gene, D gene, clone size, V gene, CDR3 protein, CDR3 DNA. The D gene is left open where the match is weak. Clone sizes are given selectively: once, few, many, or a class where the clone is expanded.

>TRBJ2-3|TRBD2|once|TRBV11-2
CASSSAGTSDTDTQYF
TGTGCCAGCAGCTCCGCCGGGACTAGCGACACAGATACGCAGTATTTT
>TRBJ2-3|.|once|TRBV5-1
CASSLDSSTDTQYF
TGCGCCAGCAGCTTGGACAGCAGCACAGATACGCAGTATTTT
>TRBJ1-1|TRBD1|.|TRBV12-5
CASGARDRGNREAFF
TGTGCTAGTGGAGCCAGGGACAGGGGGAATCGGGAAGCTTTCTTT
>TRBJ1-2|.|.|TRBV5-8
CASSLRGSNYGYTF
TGTGCCAGCAGCTTAAGGGGATCCAACTATGGCTACACCTTC
>TRBJ2-5|TRBD2|.|TRBV28
CASSLQRGGSETQYF
TGTGCCAGCAGTTTACAACGGGGCGGGAGCGAGACCCAGTACTTC
>TRBJ1-6|TRBD1|.|TRBV5-1
CASSFITGTGDYNSPLHF
TGCGCCAGCAGTTTCATCACCGGGACAGGGGACTATAATTCACCCCTCCACTTT
>TRBJ1-2|.|.|TRBV20-1
CSASIYSGYTF
TGCAGTGCTAGTATCTATTCTGGCTACACCTTC
>TRBJ2-1|.|.|TRBV11-3
CASSFRNNEQFF
TGTGCCAGCAGCTTCCGAAACAATGAGCAGTTCTTC
>TRBJ2-6|.|.|TRBV18
CASSPPLNTGANVLTF
TGTGCCAGCTCACCACCTCTGAATACTGGGGCCAACGTCCTGACTTTC
>TRBJ2-3|.|.|TRBV11-3
CASSFGSTDTQYF
TGTGCCAGCAGCTTCGGGAGCACAGATACGCAGTATTTT
>TRBJ2-5|.|.|TRBV6-5
CASSQNRGKETQYF
TGTGCCAGCAGTCAGAACCGGGGCAAAGAGACCCAGTACTTC
>TRBJ2-2|TRBD1|.|TRBV5-6
CASRRRDRYSGELFF
TGTGCCAGCAGACGCCGGGACAGGTACTCCGGGGAGCTGTTTTTT
>TRBJ1-1|TRBD1|.|TRBV5-1
CASSFIGQGNTEAFF
TGCGCCAGCAGCTTTATAGGACAGGGTAACACTGAAGCTTTCTTT
>TRBJ1-1|.|.|TRBV21-1
CASSNRPGQGAAAEAFF
TGTGCCAGCAGCAACCGCCCTGGACAGGGGGCTGCTGCTGAAGCTTTCTTT
>TRBJ1-2|.|.|TRBV19
CASSIVSGIRPNYGYTF
TGTGCCAGTAGTATAGTAAGCGGGATCCGACCTAACTATGGCTACACCTTC
>TRBJ2-6|.|once|TRBV7-2
CASRTPERANVLTF
TGTGCCAGCAGAACCCCGGAACGGGCCAACGTCCTGACTTTC
>TRBJ1-5|.|once|TRBV11-3
CASSLVRPTLFNQPQHF
TGTGCCAGCAGCTTAGTAAGGCCTACATTATTCAATCAGCCCCAGCATTTT
>TRBJ1-5|.|few|TRBV30
CAWSGTTRGSNQPQHF
TGTGCCTGGAGTGGGACGACGCGGGGCTCCAATCAGCCCCAGCATTTT
>TRBJ2-7|TRBD1|.|TRBV18
CASSPGDRREQYF
TGTGCCAGCTCACCTGGGGACAGGCGAGAGCAGTACTTC
>TRBJ2-3|.|once|TRBV29-1
CSVEDSETDTQYF
TGCAGCGTTGAAGACTCAGAGACAGATACGCAGTATTTT
>TRBJ2-1|.|few|TRBV27
CASSSVGLTGNEQFF
TGTGCCAGCAGTTCGGTAGGTTTAACGGGGAATGAGCAGTTCTTC
>TRBJ1-4|.|.|TRBV7-9
CASSKSRDEKLFF
TGTGCCAGCAGCAAAAGTCGGGATGAAAAACTGTTTTTT
>TRBJ2-2|TRBD2|.|TRBV10-3
CAISELEVLAGGPRLAGELFF
TGTGCCATCAGTGAGCTCGAGGTTTTAGCGGGGGGCCCTCGGCTGGCCGGGGAGCTGTTTTTT
>TRBJ1-2|.|.|TRBV19
CASSGKGKGYGYTF
TGTGCCAGTAGTGGTAAGGGTAAAGGCTATGGCTACACCTTC
>TRBJ1-4|.|.|TRBV28
CASSLRGVPHEKLFF
TGTGCCAGCAGTTTGAGAGGGGTGCCCCATGAAAAACTGTTTTTT
>TRBJ1-2|.|.|TRBV7-9
CASSFSAVYGYTF
TGTGCCAGCAGCTTTTCTGCGGTCTATGGCTACACCTTC